This T cell receptor beta chain was identified in a study of blood T cell repertoires in COVID-19 (dated by TCRdb to 2018 to 2020). Background for the entire study: Collaborator samples came from the United States, Italy and Spain and covered acute and convalescent phases of COVID-19. The dataset comprised deeply sampled blood TCRbeta repertoires from subjects exposed to, actively infected with, or recovered from COVID-19. The prospective study material was composed of cDNA or gDNA derived from T cells, B-cell-depleted T cells, or PBMCs. The repertoires were made available in a free public database intended to serve as a resource for research on the immune response to SARS-CoV-2. Where available, HLA class I and class II types were obtained from metadata supplied by the sample provider rather than from assay-based typing. The samples were drawn from the first 160 participants of the ongoing ImmuneRACE study and from 950 to 1,500 subjects provided by 6 global collaborators. Nearly every sample came with metadata listing a de-identified subject ID, COVID-19 status, age in years and sex. Overall study results and their limits: How much clinical and demographic metadata was included differed by source and by participant, and the metadata was provided uncurated.

V is pared back by 1 base and J by 4 bases, with 8 bases lying between the germline termini. In the germline V gene, CDR1 corresponds to SGHDT and CDR2 to YYEEEE. The CDR3 sequence holds 13 residues, the cysteine and phenylalanine included. Only the CDR3 DNA is retained, 39 bases long and in frame from the first base. One collaborating source in Seattle enrolled patients while the patients were actively infected and followed the patients over time throughout the course of disease. Each collaborating institution followed its own protocols to collect whole blood in K2EDTA tubes. For TCRbeta analysis, collaborators shipped samples as frozen whole blood, isolated PBMCs, or DNA extracted from either of those sample types. Of note for this clone: This receptor's antigen is unknown. No much larger clone is present one base from it, and per-base qualities are unavailable.

TCRbeta CDR3 regions were amplified from genomic DNA using the immunoSEQ Assay, a bias-controlled multiplex PCR. In the original analysis: The number of nucleated cells in each sample was estimated by amplification of reference gene primers within the assay. Sequence reads were collapsed and filtered to measure the absolute abundance of every unique TCRbeta CDR3 rearrangement. For each sample, productive Simpson clonality was calculated as the square root of Simpson's diversity index over productive rearrangements. TCRdb obtained this table from immuneACCESS and retained in-frame rearrangements with V and J assigned. These tables miss some clones; where compared with another copy, unresolved V genes account for less than half of the shortfall, and the remainder is unexplained. The DNA gave D and trimming, while V, J and clone size come from that table. The sample table shows under 200,000 clones, and 80% to 90% are seen once. Together, the top ten hold 10% to 11% of the sample.

This clonotype was obtained from a woman aged 55-69 years with COVID-19, enrolled during active disease. The chain was built from TRBV5-6 and TRBJ1-1; a weak D assignment points to TRBD1 (5 bases agree). Sequenced sample: peripheral blood. The CDR3 region: CASSLQGGTEAFF. The nucleotide sequence is TGTGCCAGCAGCTTGCAGGGAGGCACTGAAGCTTTCTTT.